The sequence of this T cell receptor (beta chain) was determined in a study of control samples from healthy donors and cancer patients. Germline CDR1 reads SGHKS; CDR2 reads YYEKEE (reference sequence). This CDR3 contains 14 residues. Trimming shortened V by 2 bases and J by 0 bases, and 8 bases separated the two germline ends. Only in-frame clones appear in the TCRdb table, and some are missing; sequencing was by immunoSEQ multiplex PCR. The sample yields some 17,000 clones, less than 90% seen once. J is TRBJ1-1 and V is TRBV5-5; D remains unclear. Sequencing was carried out using PBMCs. The clonotype comes from a man in his sixties with head and neck cancer. As DNA, the CDR3 is TGTGCCAGCAGCTTCGGGCCGCTGAACACTGAAGCTTTCTTT. Translated: CASSFGPLNTEAFF.